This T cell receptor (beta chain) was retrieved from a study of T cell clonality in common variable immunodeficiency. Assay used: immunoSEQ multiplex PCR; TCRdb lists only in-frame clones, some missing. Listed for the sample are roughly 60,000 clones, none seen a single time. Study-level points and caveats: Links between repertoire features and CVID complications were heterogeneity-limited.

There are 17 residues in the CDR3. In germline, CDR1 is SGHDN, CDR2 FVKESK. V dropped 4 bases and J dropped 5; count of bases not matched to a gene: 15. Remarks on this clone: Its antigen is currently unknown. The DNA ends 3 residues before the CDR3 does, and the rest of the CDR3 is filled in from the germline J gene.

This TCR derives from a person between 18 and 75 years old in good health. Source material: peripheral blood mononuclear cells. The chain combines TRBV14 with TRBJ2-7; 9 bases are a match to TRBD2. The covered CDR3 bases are TGTGCCAGCAGCCGAGTGCGTCTAGCGGGGCAACGGGACGAG. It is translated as CASSRVRLAGQRDE. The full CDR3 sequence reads CASSRVRLAGQRDEQYF.